The 22 T cell receptor beta chains below come from one sample, sequenced in a study of human T cells and chemical hapten exposure. Indicated time point: patch test 3, about 24 weeks after DPC sensitization. Sample treatment: therapeutic diphenylcyclopropenone sensitization with weekly scalp DPC. TCRdb reprocessed the RACE reads via MiXCR and lists one record per CDR3 protein. The table includes about 170,000 distinct CDR3 sequences, 25% to 35% detected once. This material consisted of whole blood, taken in connection with sensitization to the hapten diphenylcyclopropenone (DPC). The source is a woman under 30 with alopecia areata. Some clones in this sample may be carry-over from other donors' samples.

This clonotype was detected a few times. The chain combines TRBV7-2 with TRBJ1-1; D is undetermined. This CDR3 region has 14 residues. V was shortened by 5 bases and J by 1 base, with 11 bases between the two germline ends. Germline CDR1 SGHTA, CDR2 FQGNSA. CDR3 sequence reads: CASSVRTQNTEAFF. DNA of the CDR3: TGTGCCAGCAGCGTCCGGACCCAGAACACTGAAGCTTTCTTT.

The V and J genes are TRBV2 and TRBJ2-5; maybe TRBD2 (5 bases). The CDR3 covers 13 residues. The germline V gene has CDR1 SNHLY and CDR2 FYNNEI. The V gene lost 3 bases and the J gene lost 5 bases, with 10 bases spanning the gap. Written as DNA, the CDR3 is TGTGCCAGCAGTGATTGGGCTAGCGAGACCCAGTACTTC. Its translation: CASSDWASETQYF.

The chain is built from TRBV6-1 and TRBJ2-7, with D perhaps assigned TRBD1 or TRBD2 (5 bases each). Germline V gives CDR1 MNHNS, CDR2 SASEGT. Trimming shortened V by 3 bases and J by 2 bases, and 11 bases separated the two germline ends. The CDR3 consists of 14 residues. The CDR3 bases are TGTGCCAGCAGTGACTCTCCGGGACCCTACGAGCAGTACTTC. Residues: CASSDSPGPYEQYF.

The chain joins TRBV7-9 to TRBJ2-5; D is possibly TRBD2 (6 bases). This CDR3 has 14 residues. With 1 base removed from V and 9 bases from J, the gap between germline ends came to 15 bases. CDR1 and CDR2 (germline): SEHNR, FQNEAQ (reference sequence). CDR3 DNA sequence: TGTGCCAGCAGCTTAGATGTGGGAGGAGGGGCCCAGTACTTC. Encoded protein: CASSLDVGGGAQYF.

This clonotype was picked up a small number of times. The chain links TRBV27 to TRBJ2-7; TRBD2 agrees at 14 bases. Germline V gene sequence: CDR1 MNHEY, CDR2 SMNVEV (reference sequence). V was clipped by 9 bases and J by 2 bases; unmatched bases: 9. There are 16 residues in the CDR3. CDR3 in amino acids: CASWGTSGRDTYEQYF. Here the CDR3 DNA reads TGTGCCAGTTGGGGGACTAGCGGGAGAGACACCTACGAGCAGTACTTC.

In nucleotides, the CDR3 is TGTGCCAGCAGCTTGCGGGAGGGCCTCTCTAATGAGCAGTTCTTC. Residues: CASSLREGLSNEQFF. V and J are TRBV5-8 and TRBJ2-1; 8 bases are a match to TRBD2. The V segment lost 1 base and the J segment 7 bases; nucleotides outside the gene matches: 7. This CDR3 contains 15 residues. Per germline, CDR1 SGHTS and CDR2 YDEGEE.

The chain carries TRBV7-9 and TRBJ1-5, with D tentatively TRBD1 (6 bases). The CDR3 runs 14 residues. Germline CDR1 SEHNR, CDR2 FQNEAQ (reference sequence). V dropped 5 bases and J dropped 8 bases, with 16 bases sitting between them. CDR3 in DNA: TGTGCCAGCAGCCTAGGACAGTCACGGGAGCCCCAGCATTTT. This codes for CASSLGQSREPQHF.

This sequence joins TRBV4-2 and TRBJ2-1; 11 nucleotides agree with TRBD2. The V segment lost 2 bases and the J segment 4 bases; nucleotides outside the gene matches: 4. The CDR3 is made up of 16 amino acids. Germline loops: CDR1 LGHNA, CDR2 YNFKEQ. The chain's CDR3 is CASSQLGLADYNEQFF. In DNA form, the CDR3 reads TGTGCCAGCAGCCAATTGGGACTAGCGGATTACAATGAGCAGTTCTTC.

This chain connects TRBV10-2 to TRBJ2-3, with 7 bases matching TRBD2. The length of the CDR3 is 15 residues. The V gene's germline CDR1 is WSHSY and CDR2 SAAADI. Losses at the gene ends were 2 bases for V and 7 bases for J; bases not matched to a gene: 9. Here the CDR3 reads CASSEDGGRAYTQYF. CDR3 nucleotide sequence: TGCGCCAGCAGTGAGGATGGTGGGAGGGCCTATACGCAGTATTTT.

This clonotype occurred a few times. The V call is TRBV6-5, the J call TRBJ2-4; no clear D gene. The ends were cut back, 8 bases at V and 4 bases at J, with 6 bases in the middle. The CDR3 has 11 amino acids. The germline V gene has CDR1 MNHEY and CDR2 SVGAGI. The CDR3 nucleotides read TGTGCCAGCGGCTCTAAAAACATTCAGTACTTC. Translating it yields CASGSKNIQYF.

This clonotype appeared a few times. The chain is built from TRBV5-6 and TRBJ2-5, with D unresolved. CDR3 size: 13 residues. Germline V gives CDR1 SGHDT, CDR2 YYEEEE. Trimming took off 7 bases at V and 0 bases at J, with 10 bases between the two ends. This CDR3 is CASGRANQETQYF. DNA of the CDR3: TGTGCCAGCGGCCGGGCGAACCAAGAGACCCAGTACTTC.

The chain links TRBV27 to TRBJ1-1; D is perhaps TRBD1 (6 bases). CDR3 length equals 14 residues. The germline V gene has CDR1 MNHEY and CDR2 SMNVEV (reference sequence). V lost 5 bases, J lost 6 bases, and 16 bases lay in between. The CDR3 sequence is CASSPLGGASEAFF. DNA for the CDR3: TGTGCCAGCAGTCCTTTGGGGGGGGCTTCTGAAGCTTTCTTT.

CDR3 nucleotide sequence: TGTGCCAGCAGCTTCCAGGGCCGCGGGAGCACAGATACGCAGTATTTT. This encodes CASSFQGRGSTDTQYF. This chain uses TRBV7-3 with TRBJ2-3; possibly TRBD1 or TRBD2 for D (5 bases each). CDR1 is SGHTA and CDR2 is FQGTGA in the germline V gene. Trimming removed 3 bases at V and 0 bases at J, with 13 bases between. This CDR3 is built from 16 residues.

This chain connects TRBV29-1 to TRBJ2-1; D is uncertain. Trimming cost V 7 bases and J 0 bases, with 7 bases left between them. This CDR3 is built from 12 residues. The germline V gene encodes CDR1 SQVTM and CDR2 ANQGSEA. Here the CDR3 DNA reads TGCAGCGGGAGTCCCTCCTACAATGAGCAGTTCTTC. Encoded protein: CSGSPSYNEQFF.

The V call is TRBV5-1, the J call TRBJ1-1, with 7 positions matching TRBD1. From germline, CDR1 is SGHRS and CDR2 YFSETQ. The CDR3 runs to 12 residues. The J segment lost 10 bases and the V segment lost 4 bases, leaving 7 bases of the junction unmatched. CDR3 sequence: CASSPGQDGAFF. In nucleotides, the CDR3 is TGCGCCAGCAGCCCCGGACAGGACGGAGCTTTCTTT. Drawing the rest from reference TRBV5-1 and TRBJ1-1, the complete variable domain is KAGVTQTPRYLIKTRGQQVTLSCSPISGHRSVSWYQQTPGQGLQFLFEYFSETQRNKGNFPGRFSGRQFSNSRSEMNVSTLELGDSALYLCASSPGQDGAFFGQGTRLTVV.

This chain connects TRBV29-1 to TRBJ1-5; D is unclear. Germline CDR1 is SQVTM and CDR2 is ANQGSEA. The CDR3 loop spans 12 amino acids. V was trimmed by 7 bases and J by 7 bases, leaving 14 bases between them. CDR3 in amino acids: CSAGGSGQPQHF. The CDR3, as DNA: TGCAGCGCCGGCGGCTCGGGGCAGCCCCAGCATTTT. The full variable domain, with the rest looked up from reference TRBV29-1 and TRBJ1-5, is SAVISQKPSRDICQRGTSLTIQCQVDSQVTMMFWYRQQPGQSLTLIATANQGSEATYESGFVIDKFPISRPNLTFSTLTVSNMSPEDSSIYLCSAGGSGQPQHFGDGTRLSIL.

This clonotype has only one observation. CDR3 in DNA: TGTGCCAGCAGACCACGCACAGGGGGGGGCACTGAAGCTTTCTTT. This encodes CASRPRTGGGTEAFF. The J gene is TRBJ1-1, the V gene TRBV27; 8 nucleotides match TRBD1. With V trimmed by 6 bases and J by 4 bases, 10 bases remained unmatched. The V gene's germline CDR1 is MNHEY and CDR2 SMNVEV (reference sequence). This CDR3 is 15 amino acids long.

This sequence joins TRBV5-1 and TRBJ1-2; 7 bases align to TRBD1. Trimming took 0 bases from V and 5 from J; bases not matched to a gene: 7. CDR1 SGHRS and CDR2 YFSETQ come from the germline V gene. The length of the CDR3 is 15 residues. CDR3 DNA sequence: TGCGCCAGCAGCTTGGATGGACAGGCCTGGTATGGCTACACCTTC. Its translation: CASSLDGQAWYGYTF. The complete variable domain, with remaining parts taken from reference TRBV5-1 and TRBJ1-2, reads KAGVTQTPRYLIKTRGQQVTLSCSPISGHRSVSWYQQTPGQGLQFLFEYFSETQRNKGNFPGRFSGRQFSNSRSEMNVSTLELGDSALYLCASSLDGQAWYGYTFGSGTRLTVV.

This chain links TRBV6-2 or TRBV6-3 with TRBJ1-5; D is unclear. Germline V gene sequence: CDR1 MNHEY, CDR2 SVGEGT. This CDR3 comprises 15 residues. V was clipped by 4 bases and J by 7 bases, with 17 bases between them. CDR3 nucleotide sequence: TGTGCCAGCAGTTCCGGGAGGAGGGATGTACAGCCCCAGCATTTT. It codes for CASSSGRRDVQPQHF.

This chain uses TRBV6-5 with TRBJ2-3; 13 bases align to TRBD2. CDR1 is MNHEY, CDR2 SVGAGI, per germline. The CDR3 covers 15 residues. V was clipped by 5 bases and J by 4 bases; unmatched bases: 3. CDR3 amino acids: CASSELAGGPDTQYF. DNA for the CDR3: TGTGCCAGCAGTGAACTAGCGGGAGGGCCAGATACGCAGTATTTT.

The genes are TRBV7-8 and TRBJ2-3; D is undetermined. Germline-derived CDR1 and CDR2 are SGHVS and FQNEAQ. Trimming pared 4 bases from V and 2 bases from J, leaving 7 bases between. This CDR3 is built from 13 residues. The CDR3 protein is CASSYGFTDTQYF. The CDR3 DNA is TGTGCCAGCAGCTACGGATTCACAGATACGCAGTATTTT.

The chain couples TRBV30 to TRBJ1-2; D is unresolved. Looked up from germline, CDR1 is GTSNPN and CDR2 is SVGIG (reference sequence). Trimming cost V 0 bases and J 8 bases, with 13 bases left between them. The CDR3 is 13 amino acids. CDR3 bases: TGTGCCTGGAGTGTACGAAGGGAACGGGGCTACACCTTC. This gives the protein CAWSVRRERGYTF.